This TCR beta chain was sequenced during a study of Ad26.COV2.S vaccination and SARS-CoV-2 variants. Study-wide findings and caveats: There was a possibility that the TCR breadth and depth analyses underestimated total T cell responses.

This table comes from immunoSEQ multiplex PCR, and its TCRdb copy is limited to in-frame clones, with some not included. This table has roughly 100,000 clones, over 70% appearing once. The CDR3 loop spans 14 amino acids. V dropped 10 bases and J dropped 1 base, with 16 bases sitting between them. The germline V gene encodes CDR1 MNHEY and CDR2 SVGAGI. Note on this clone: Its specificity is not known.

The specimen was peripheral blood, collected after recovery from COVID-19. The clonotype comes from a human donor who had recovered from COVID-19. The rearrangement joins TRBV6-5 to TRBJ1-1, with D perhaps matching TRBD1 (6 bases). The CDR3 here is CAILGGAENTEAFF. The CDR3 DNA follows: TGTGCCATCTTGGGGGGCGCAGAGAACACTGAAGCTTTCTTT.